This TCR beta chain was retrieved from a study of T cell responses to AZD1222 COVID-19 vaccine. This clone was picked up one time. The CDR3 contains 16 residues. Trimming cost V 1 base and J 0 bases, with 10 bases left between them. Per germline, CDR1 SEHNR and CDR2 FQNEAQ (reference sequence). Measured with immunoSEQ multiplex PCR; TCRdb has only the in-frame clones, and not every one. The sample yields approximately 100,000 clones, 88% seen once. The chain combines TRBV7-9 with TRBJ1-3; no clear D. The clonotype originates from an adult in good health. The sample here was peripheral blood, taken on day 0 of MenACWY control vaccination. CDR3 residues: CASSLGSGSSGNTIYF. The CDR3 nucleotides are TGTGCCAGCAGCTTAGGGTCGGGCAGCTCTGGAAACACCATATATTTT.